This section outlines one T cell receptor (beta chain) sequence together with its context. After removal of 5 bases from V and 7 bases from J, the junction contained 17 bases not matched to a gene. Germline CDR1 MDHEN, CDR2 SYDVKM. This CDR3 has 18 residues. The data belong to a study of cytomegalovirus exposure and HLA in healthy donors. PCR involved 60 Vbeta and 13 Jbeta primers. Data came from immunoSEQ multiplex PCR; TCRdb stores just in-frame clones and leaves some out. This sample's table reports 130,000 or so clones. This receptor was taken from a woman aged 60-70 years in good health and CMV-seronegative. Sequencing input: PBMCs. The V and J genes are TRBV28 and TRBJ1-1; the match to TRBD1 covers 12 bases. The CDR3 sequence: CASSIISAGTGGLGEAFF. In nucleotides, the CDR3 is TGTGCCAGCAGTATTATCAGCGCCGGGACAGGGGGCTTGGGTGAAGCTTTCTTT.